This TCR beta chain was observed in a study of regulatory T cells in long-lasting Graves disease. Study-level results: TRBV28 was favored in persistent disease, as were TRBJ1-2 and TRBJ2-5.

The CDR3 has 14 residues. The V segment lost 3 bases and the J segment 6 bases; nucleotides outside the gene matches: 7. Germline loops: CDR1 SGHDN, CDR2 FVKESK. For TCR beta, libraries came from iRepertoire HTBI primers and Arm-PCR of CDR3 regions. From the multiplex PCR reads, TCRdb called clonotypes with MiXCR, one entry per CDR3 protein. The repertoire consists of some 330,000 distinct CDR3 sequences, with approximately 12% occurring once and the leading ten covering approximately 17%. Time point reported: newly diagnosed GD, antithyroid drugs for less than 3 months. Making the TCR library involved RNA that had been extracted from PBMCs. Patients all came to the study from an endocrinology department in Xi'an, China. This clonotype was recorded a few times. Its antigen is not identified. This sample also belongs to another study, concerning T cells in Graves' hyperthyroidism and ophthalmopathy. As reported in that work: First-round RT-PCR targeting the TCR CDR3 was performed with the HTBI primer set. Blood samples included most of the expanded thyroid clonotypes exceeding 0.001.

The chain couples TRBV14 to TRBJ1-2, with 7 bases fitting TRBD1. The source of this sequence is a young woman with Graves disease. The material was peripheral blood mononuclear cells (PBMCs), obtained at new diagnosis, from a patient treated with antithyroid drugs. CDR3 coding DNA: TGTGCCAGCAGCCAGGGACAGTCTTCGGATGGCTACACCTTC. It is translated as CASSQGQSSDGYTF.